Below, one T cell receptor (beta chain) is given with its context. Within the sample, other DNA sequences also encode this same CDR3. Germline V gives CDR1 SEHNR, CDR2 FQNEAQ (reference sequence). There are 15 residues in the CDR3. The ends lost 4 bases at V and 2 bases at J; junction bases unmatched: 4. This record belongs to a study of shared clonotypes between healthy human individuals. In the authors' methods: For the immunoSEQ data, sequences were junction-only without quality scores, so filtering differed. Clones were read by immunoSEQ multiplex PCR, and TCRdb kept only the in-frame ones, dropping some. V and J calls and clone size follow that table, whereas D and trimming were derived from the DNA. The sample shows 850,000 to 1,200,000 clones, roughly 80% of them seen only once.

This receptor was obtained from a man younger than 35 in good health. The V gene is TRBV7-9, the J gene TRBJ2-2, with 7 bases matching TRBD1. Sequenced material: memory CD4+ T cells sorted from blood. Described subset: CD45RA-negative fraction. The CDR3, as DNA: TGTGCCAGCAGCTCGGGACAGACAAACACCGGGGAGCTGTTTTTT. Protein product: CASSSGQTNTGELFF.